Each of the 4 T cell receptor beta chains below was sequenced from the same sample in a study of beta chain features in type 1 diabetes. The authors reverse transcribed all of the isolated RNA, so sequencing captured expressed TCRB transcripts. Assay used: immunoSEQ multiplex PCR; TCRdb lists only in-frame clones, some missing. The sample has approximately 600,000 clones, over 10% seen once; the top ten hold more than 0.1%. These receptors' antigens are unknown. Whole-study results and caveats: Moderate but significant shortening of TCRB CDR3s was recorded in all four CD4+ subsets from Type 1 diabetes patients.

Source material: naive CD4+ T cells from blood. These receptors originate from a young man with type 1 diabetes.

Regarding this clone: The sample holds other DNA sequences that translate to the same CDR3. The V gene is TRBV18, the J gene TRBJ1-3; TRBD1 matches at 8 bases. The V segment lost 4 bases and the J segment 4 bases; nucleotides outside the gene matches: 0. The CDR3 loop spans 13 amino acids. Germline CDR1 KGHSH, CDR2 LQKENI. The CDR3 region has the DNA TGTGCCAGCTCACGGGACAGGGGAAACACCATATATTTT. Translating gives CASSRDRGNTIYF.

The gene calls are TRBV6-4 and TRBJ1-2; a weak D match, TRBD1 (6 bases). Germline V gene data show CDR1 as MRHNA and CDR2 as SNTAGT. V was trimmed by 8 bases and J by 2 bases, leaving 12 bases between them. The CDR3 totals 13 residues. DNA for the CDR3: TGTGCCAGCGGACAGCTAGTCAACTATGGCTACACCTTC. Translated: CASGQLVNYGYTF.

This clone was detected a few times. The CDR3, as DNA: TGTGCCAGCAGTTTATTTACTCAGGGTAATGAAAAACTGTTTTTT. The encoded protein is CASSLFTQGNEKLFF. The rearrangement joins TRBV28 to TRBJ1-4; D is perhaps TRBD1 (5 bases). Trimming left V 1 base short and J 4 bases short, with 10 bases between. The germline V gene has CDR1 MDHEN and CDR2 SYDVKM. This CDR3 region has 15 residues.

The CDR3 DNA is TGTGCCAGCAGTTACGAACGGTGGGTGAACGAGCAGTACTTC. This translates into CASSYERWVNEQYF. The chain employs TRBV6-5 and TRBJ2-7; unclear D gene. The germline V gene encodes CDR1 MNHEY and CDR2 SVGAGI. The CDR3 is made up of 14 amino acids. The germline V and J ends were trimmed by 2 bases and 5 bases, with 13 bases remaining between them.